This record concerns one T cell receptor beta chain sequence. Antigen specificity is unknown. This sample was taken from a study of CD8+ T cells in alopecia areata. Regarding the study as a whole: Researchers report lesional scalp, most notably alopecia totalis/universalis, outstripped normal scalp in clonality. Resident alphabeta T cells of normal skin are also sequenced in scalp samples.

Reverse transcribed after extraction, RNA yielded cDNA as the sequencing template. Sequencing used immunoSEQ multiplex PCR; TCRdb keeps in-frame clones, though not all of them. This table has roughly 150,000 clones, 55% appearing once. Trimming shortened V by 1 base and J by 4 bases, and 16 bases separated the two germline ends. This CDR3 is built from 16 residues. Per germline, CDR1 SEHNR and CDR2 FQNEAQ (reference sequence). This receptor was identified in a human donor in good health. This chain uses TRBV7-9 with TRBJ1-1, with D perhaps TRBD1 (6 bases). Source material: CD4+ T cells sorted from blood. As DNA, the CDR3 is TGTGCCAGCAGCTTAGATGCCACAGGGTCCGGCACTGAAGCTTTCTTT. This translates into CASSLDATGSGTEAFF.